This passage covers 27 T cell receptor beta chains from one sample sequenced in a study of identical twins. MiXCR, run by TCRdb on the 5' RACE reads, gives a single entry per CDR3 protein. The sample includes 200,000 to 250,000 distinct CDR3 sequences, approximately 12% seen only once; the top ten take 3.5% to 5%. These data were also filed under a second study, of yellow fever vaccine responses in identical twins.

The sequenced sample was memory (CD45RO+) T cells sorted from blood. These receptors were collected from a young woman in good health.

The V gene is TRBV18, the J gene TRBJ2-1; 12 positions agree with TRBD1. J gave up 4 bases and V 5 bases, and 6 bases lay outside the gene matches. Looked up from germline, CDR1 is KGHSH and CDR2 is LQKENI. CDR3 length equals 16 residues. The DNA of the CDR3 is TGTGCCAGCTCAAAGGGACAGGGGGCCGGTTACAATGAGCAGTTCTTC. Its protein is CASSKGQGAGYNEQFF.

This chain connects TRBV7-8 to TRBJ1-1, with TRBD1 identical over 8 bases. The CDR3 contains 16 residues. Trimming removed 0 bases from V and 0 bases from J; junction bases left unmatched: 3. Germline V gene data show CDR1 as SGHVS and CDR2 as FQNEAQ. CDR3 sequence (DNA): TGTGCCAGCAGCTTAGCGCGGGGACAGGTGAACACTGAAGCTTTCTTT. It codes for CASSLARGQVNTEAFF.

The chain is built from TRBV7-2 and TRBJ2-7; D tentatively fits TRBD1 or TRBD2 (5 bases each). V dropped 5 bases and J dropped 6 bases, with 17 bases sitting between them. This CDR3 is built from 14 residues. Germline-derived CDR1 and CDR2 are SGHTA and FQGNSA. In DNA form, the CDR3 reads TGTGCCAGCAGCCTCACAGGAAAAGGGACCGAGCAGTACTTC. Translation gives CASSLTGKGTEQYF. Combining the CDR3 with reference TRBV7-2 and TRBJ2-7 gives the whole variable domain GAGVSQSPSNKVTEKGKDVELRCDPISGHTALYWYRQSLGQGLEFLIYFQGNSAPDKSGLPSDRFSAERTGGSVSTLTIQRTQQEDSAVYLCASSLTGKGTEQYFGPGTRLTVT.

Ten or more counts support this clonotype. This chain links TRBV10-3 with TRBJ1-5; 10 positions agree with TRBD1. This CDR3 has 18 amino acids. Germline lookup yields CDR1 ENHRY and CDR2 SYGVKD. Trimming removed 3 bases from V and 0 bases from J; junction bases left unmatched: 8. The CDR3 nucleotides are TGTGCCATCAGTGAAGGGGACAGGGGAACTTATAGCAATCAGCCCCAGCATTTT. Protein product: CAISEGDRGTYSNQPQHF.

This clonotype has just a few counts. The chain employs TRBV7-8 and TRBJ2-1; no definite D call. V was shortened by 7 bases and J by 6 bases, with 13 bases between the two germline ends. Germline V gene data show CDR1 as SGHVS and CDR2 as FQNEAQ. The CDR3 is 13 residues long. The CDR3 protein is CASTPGYFNEQFF. The CDR3 nucleotides read TGTGCCAGCACCCCCGGGTACTTCAATGAGCAGTTCTTC.

The V and J genes are TRBV7-9 and TRBJ2-7; 10 positions agree with TRBD1. The J segment lost 0 bases and the V segment lost 5 bases, leaving 10 bases of the junction unmatched. The germline V gene has CDR1 SEHNR and CDR2 FQNEAQ (reference sequence). CDR3 length equals 17 residues. The CDR3 sequence is CASSPNWGQGNSYEQYF. The CDR3 DNA sequence: TGTGCCAGCAGCCCGAATTGGGGACAGGGGAACTCCTACGAGCAGTACTTC.

In its sample, this clonotype was seen a few times. This chain joins TRBV7-9 and TRBJ1-4, with 8 bases aligning to TRBD1. Losses at the gene ends were 6 bases for V and 8 bases for J; bases not matched to a gene: 8. The CDR3 runs 14 residues. Germline V lookup: CDR1 SEHNR, CDR2 FQNEAQ (reference sequence). The CDR3 loop reads CASRPGTGVEKLFF. In DNA form, the CDR3 reads TGTGCCAGCAGACCCGGGACAGGCGTCGAAAAACTGTTTTTT.

This clonotype has a count of ten or more. This chain uses TRBV3-1 with TRBJ1-2; D unclear. The CDR3 contains 12 residues. V was shortened by 4 bases and J by 4 bases, with 7 bases between the two germline ends. Germline-derived CDR1 and CDR2 are LGHDT and YNNKEL (reference sequence). CDR3 sequence (DNA): TGTGCCAGCAGCCGAAACAGCTATGGCTACACCTTC. Residues: CASSRNSYGYTF. Full variable domain (missing parts from reference TRBV3-1 and TRBJ1-2): DTAVSQTPKYLVTQMGNDKSIKCEQNLGHDTMYWYKQDSKKFLKIMFSYNNKELIINETVPNRFSPKSPDKAHLNLHINSLELGDSAVYFCASSRNSYGYTFGSGTRLTVV.

This clonotype was counted once. V usage is TRBV20-1 and J usage is TRBJ2-3, with 7 positions matching TRBD2. V was clipped by 5 bases and J by 6 bases; unmatched bases: 8. The CDR3 sequence is 13 residues long. Germline CDR1 and CDR2: DFQATT and SNEGSKA (reference sequence). Here the CDR3 reads CSASGGLSDTQYF. The CDR3 nucleotides read TGCAGTGCTTCGGGAGGCTTGTCGGATACGCAGTATTTT.

In nucleotides, the CDR3 is TGTGCCAGCAGTTTAGCGGGACTAGTATACAATGAGCAGTTCTTC. This encodes CASSLAGLVYNEQFF. V gene TRBV28 combines with J gene TRBJ2-1, with TRBD2 matching over 8 bases. The CDR3 loop spans 15 amino acids. V shed 2 bases and J 4 bases; nucleotides not matched to a gene: 4. CDR1 MDHEN and CDR2 SYDVKM come from the germline V gene.

This clonotype came up many times. V and J are TRBV6-4 and TRBJ2-1, with 11 positions matching TRBD2. The CDR3 contains 16 residues. V lost 0 bases and J lost 5; bases outside the gene matches: 3. The germline V gene encodes CDR1 MRHNA and CDR2 SNTAGT. The CDR3 protein is CASSDSGTSGHNEQFF. CDR3 nucleotides: TGTGCCAGCAGTGACTCGGGGACTAGCGGACACAATGAGCAGTTCTTC.

The chain uses TRBV7-2 and TRBJ2-1, with D tentatively TRBD1 or TRBD2 (6 bases each). With 5 bases removed from V and 9 bases from J, the gap between germline ends came to 17 bases. The V gene's germline CDR1 is SGHTA and CDR2 FQGNSA. CDR3 length: 14 residues. The CDR3 sequence: CASSPGGRLGEQFF. Written as DNA, the CDR3 is TGTGCCAGCAGCCCCGGGGGCCGGTTGGGTGAGCAGTTCTTC. The variable domain in full, with the rest retrieved from reference TRBV7-2 and TRBJ2-1, is GAGVSQSPSNKVTEKGKDVELRCDPISGHTALYWYRQSLGQGLEFLIYFQGNSAPDKSGLPSDRFSAERTGGSVSTLTIQRTQQEDSAVYLCASSPGGRLGEQFFGPGTRLTVL.

This sequence joins TRBV30 and TRBJ2-7; TRBD2 matches at 9 bases. V lost 2 bases to trimming and J lost 6 bases; unmatched junction nucleotides: 5. Germline V gene sequence: CDR1 GTSNPN, CDR2 SVGIG (reference sequence). The CDR3 has 13 residues. The chain's CDR3 is CAWSSGGPLEQYF. CDR3 sequence (DNA): TGTGCCTGGAGTAGCGGGGGGCCCCTCGAGCAGTACTTC.

The gene calls are TRBV21-1 and TRBJ2-2; whether TRBD1, the table's D call, matches the DNA was not checked. TRBV21-1 is reported as a pseudogene. This CDR3 spans 17 amino acids. The CDR3 DNA reads as TGTGCCAGCAAGGGGACAGGCCTCGTAGAGGACACCGGGGAGCTGTTTTTT. Its protein is CASKGTGLVEDTGELFF.

This clonotype was observed at least ten times. CDR3 sequence: CASSPSGAEETQYF. In DNA form, the CDR3 reads TGTGCCAGCAGCCCATCGGGGGCAGAAGAGACCCAGTACTTC. The chain joins TRBV12-3 or TRBV12-4 to TRBJ2-5, with D perhaps given as TRBD1 or TRBD2 (6 bases each). With 6 bases removed from V and 3 bases from J, the gap between germline ends came to 14 bases. The CDR3 covers 14 residues.

This clonotype turned up a few times. The rearrangement uses TRBV7-3 and TRBJ2-2; perhaps D is TRBD1 or TRBD2 (5 bases each). V lost 5 bases, J lost 6 bases, and 10 bases lay in between. Germline-derived CDR1 and CDR2 are SGHTA and FQGTGA. The CDR3 totals 13 residues. CDR3 region: CASSKGRAGELFF. The CDR3, as DNA: TGTGCCAGCAGCAAGGGACGGGCCGGGGAGCTGTTTTTT. The whole variable domain, remainder taken from reference TRBV7-3 and TRBJ2-2, is GAGVSQTPSNKVTEKGKYVELRCDPISGHTALYWYRQSLGQGPEFLIYFQGTGAADDSGLPNDRFFAVRPEGSVSTLKIQRTERGDSAVYLCASSKGRAGELFFGEGSRLTVL.

There are a few counts of this clonotype. The chain recombines TRBV20-1 with TRBJ1-1; a possible D gene is TRBD1 (5 bases). From germline, CDR1 is DFQATT and CDR2 SNEGSKA (reference sequence). With 3 bases removed from V and 4 bases from J, the gap between germline ends came to 9 bases. The CDR3 runs to 12 residues. DNA of the CDR3: TGCAGTGCTAGGCAGGGCGTCACTGAAGCTTTCTTT. Its protein is CSARQGVTEAFF.

This chain joins TRBV4-2 and TRBJ2-7; D uncertain. CDR3 length equals 14 residues. CDR1 is LGHNA, CDR2 YNFKEQ, per germline. The ends were cut back, 4 bases at V and 5 bases at J, with 15 bases in the middle. The CDR3 loop is CASSPHSDQNEQYF. The CDR3 DNA sequence: TGTGCCAGCAGCCCCCATTCCGATCAAAACGAGCAGTACTTC.

In its sample, this clonotype was seen a few times. The chain combines TRBV27 with TRBJ2-1; D ambiguous. With 4 bases removed from V and 0 bases from J, the gap between germline ends came to 13 bases. The CDR3 loop spans 16 amino acids. Germline V gives CDR1 MNHEY, CDR2 SMNVEV (reference sequence). The CDR3 bases are TGTGCCAGCAGTTCCCCATCACGGAGCTCCTACAATGAGCAGTTCTTC. Its translation is CASSSPSRSSYNEQFF.

This clonotype was seen at least ten times. The rearrangement joins TRBV6-6 to TRBJ2-3, with a weak D call TRBD2 (5 bases). V gave up 2 bases and J gave up 5 bases, with 8 bases separating them. Germline CDR1 is MNHNY and CDR2 is SVGAGI (reference sequence). This CDR3 region has 13 residues. The DNA of the CDR3 is TGTGCCAGCAGTTACGAGGGAATAGATACGCAGTATTTT. Its protein is CASSYEGIDTQYF.

V gene TRBV11-3 combines with J gene TRBJ2-1; the match to TRBD1 covers 8 bases. The germline gives CDR1 SGHNT, CDR2 YENEEA. The CDR3 length is 13 residues. J lost 6 bases, V lost 6 bases, and 4 bases had no gene match. This CDR3 is CASSSGTGNEQFF. DNA of the CDR3: TGTGCCAGCAGTTCGGGGACAGGCAATGAGCAGTTCTTC. The variable domain in full, with the rest retrieved from reference TRBV11-3 and TRBJ2-1, is EAGVVQSPRYKIIEKKQPVAFWCNPISGHNTLYWYLQNLGQGPELLIRYENEEAVDDSQLPKDRFSAERLKGVDSTLKIQPAELGDSAVYLCASSSGTGNEQFFGPGTRLTVL.

This clonotype was seen more than once but under ten times. V usage is TRBV7-2 and J usage is TRBJ2-1, with D maybe TRBD2 (6 bases). The CDR3 runs 13 residues. V lost 5 bases, J lost 8 bases, and 13 bases lay in between. The germline V gene encodes CDR1 SGHTA and CDR2 FQGNSA. The CDR3 coding sequence is TGTGCCAGCAGCACACCCCTAGCGTATGAGCAGTTCTTC. Translated: CASSTPLAYEQFF.

The chain recombines TRBV20-1 with TRBJ2-2, with D possibly being TRBD2 (6 bases). V was pared by 1 base and J by 5 bases, with 20 bases between. The CDR3 sequence is 17 residues long. CDR1 is DFQATT, CDR2 SNEGSKA, per germline (reference sequence). CDR3 in DNA: TGCAGTGCTAGAGCCGGGACTCTAGGGTGGGGAACCGGGGAGCTGTTTTTT. This encodes CSARAGTLGWGTGELFF.

This sequence joins TRBV3-1 and TRBJ2-3; a possible D gene is TRBD1 (5 bases). The CDR3 extends over 12 amino acids. Germline V gives CDR1 LGHDT, CDR2 YNNKEL (reference sequence). V dropped 0 bases and J dropped 11 bases, with 9 bases sitting between them. The DNA of the CDR3 is TGTGCCAGCAGCCAAGACCACAGGAAGCAGTATTTT. This sequence encodes CASSQDHRKQYF.

This clonotype was seen repeatedly, ten times or more. The chain is built from TRBV12-3 or TRBV12-4 and TRBJ2-1; 7 bases are shared with TRBD2. V lost 1 base to trimming and J lost 8 bases; unmatched junction nucleotides: 5. The CDR3 is 14 amino acids. The CDR3 here is CASSLGLASDEQFF. The CDR3 DNA follows: TGTGCCAGCAGTTTAGGACTAGCTAGCGATGAGCAGTTCTTC.

This clonotype was counted between two and nine times. V and J are TRBV5-4 and TRBJ2-1; TRBD1 agrees at 7 bases. The CDR3 totals 15 residues. V was pared by 2 bases and J by 5 bases, with 7 bases of the junction left unmatched. Germline V gene sequence: CDR1 SGHNT, CDR2 YYREEE (reference sequence). The CDR3 DNA reads as TGTGCCAGCAGCTTATACGACAGGGATAACAATGAGCAGTTCTTC. It yields the protein CASSLYDRDNNEQFF.

The chain carries TRBV6-2 or TRBV6-3 and TRBJ2-5; D is possibly TRBD1 (5 bases). CDR1 MNHEY and CDR2 SVGEGT come from the germline V gene. This CDR3 contains 16 residues. Trimming took 0 bases from V and 3 from J, leaving 14 bases between them. CDR3 sequence reads: CASSYSKALQEETQYF. As DNA, the CDR3 is TGTGCCAGCAGTTACTCGAAAGCTTTACAGGAAGAGACCCAGTACTTC.